This entry lists 14 T cell receptor beta chains sequenced from one sample in a study of cytomegalovirus exposure and HLA in healthy donors (dated by TCRdb to about 2017). Library creation used the immunoSEQ multiplex PCR assay. What TCRdb holds here is the immuneACCESS table cut down to in-frame rearrangements. Part of the clones is not present; checked against another copy, under half of the missing clones reflect an unresolved V gene, and the others are unexplained. The table for this sample lists 97,000 or so clones; 87% of them were counted only once. The top ten clonotypes cover less than 7.5% of the sample. Sequencing was performed on PBMCs. The source is a man younger than 35 in good health and CMV-seropositive.

This clone came up a few times. The V and J genes are TRBV11-2 and TRBJ2-7; D ambiguous. Trimming left V 1 base short and J 6 bases short, with 13 bases between. The CDR3 length is 14 residues. Germline V gene lookup returns CDR1 SGHAT and CDR2 FQNNGV. CDR3 DNA: TGTGCCAGCAGCTTAGGAGCAGGCCTCGGCGAGCAGTACTTC. Its translation is CASSLGAGLGEQYF.

With regard to this clone: The junction and the germline gene differ at one end; a read error may be behind it. The rearrangement joins TRBV11-2 to TRBJ1-2; 8 nucleotides agree with TRBD1. The CDR3 runs 11 residues. The V gene's germline CDR1 is SGHAT and CDR2 FQNNGV. The CDR3 region is CASSPGQGPRF. In DNA form, the CDR3 reads TGTGCCAGCAGCCCAGGACAGGGTCCACGCTTC.

This sequence joins TRBV19 and TRBJ1-5, with a tentative D call TRBD1 (5 bases). V dropped 5 bases and J dropped 4 bases, with 6 bases sitting between them. This CDR3 is 12 amino acids long. The germline V gene encodes CDR1 LNHDA and CDR2 SQIVND (reference sequence). The CDR3 loop is CASSGGNQPQHF. The CDR3 DNA follows: TGTGCCAGTAGTGGGGGGAATCAGCCCCAGCATTTT.

The chain combines TRBV9 with TRBJ2-5, with D maybe TRBD1 (6 bases). CDR3 length: 14 amino acids. CDR1 and CDR2 from the germline V gene are SGDLS and YYNGEE. Trimming shortened V by 4 bases and J by 4 bases, and 14 bases separated the two germline ends. The CDR3 reads CASSPHRVPETQYF. The CDR3 bases are TGTGCCAGCAGCCCCCACAGGGTGCCAGAGACCCAGTACTTC. Variable domain in full (rest from reference TRBV9 and TRBJ2-5): DSGVTQTPKHLITATGQRVTLRCSPRSGDLSVYWYQQSLDQGLQFLIQYYNGEERAKGNILERFSAQQFPDLHSELNLSSLELGDSALYFCASSPHRVPETQYFGPGTRLLVL.

The J gene is TRBJ2-5, the V gene TRBV5-1; maybe TRBD1 (5 bases). The V end lost 3 bases, the J end lost 1 base, and 10 bases lay between the germline ends. The CDR3 is 14 residues long. CDR1 SGHRS and CDR2 YFSETQ come from the germline V gene. In DNA, the CDR3 is TGCGCCAGCAGCTCAGGGTCTTCCCAAGAGACCCAGTACTTC. Residues: CASSSGSSQETQYF. Full variable domain (rest looked up from reference TRBV5-1 and TRBJ2-5): KAGVTQTPRYLIKTRGQQVTLSCSPISGHRSVSWYQQTPGQGLQFLFEYFSETQRNKGNFPGRFSGRQFSNSRSEMNVSTLELGDSALYLCASSSGSSQETQYFGPGTRLLVL.

This chain uses TRBV5-6 with TRBJ2-7; 9 bases map to TRBD1. This CDR3 contains 14 residues. Losses at the gene ends were 7 bases for V and 4 bases for J; bases not matched to a gene: 9. CDR1 is SGHDT, CDR2 YYEEEE, per germline. The CDR3 DNA is TGTGCCAGCTCCCCCGGGACAGGGACTTACGAGCAGTACTTC. Translated: CASSPGTGTYEQYF.

The chain combines TRBV5-1 with TRBJ2-5, with 12 bases identical to TRBD2. The length of the CDR3 is 17 residues. Germline CDR1 SGHRS, CDR2 YFSETQ. The V gene end was trimmed by 1 base and the J gene end by 5 bases; junction bases not matched to a gene: 9. The CDR3 loop is CASSLTPTSGSVETQYF. In DNA, the CDR3 is TGCGCCAGCAGCTTGACCCCGACTAGCGGGAGTGTGGAGACCCAGTACTTC.

V is TRBV7-9 and J is TRBJ1-2, with D maybe TRBD1 (5 bases). CDR1 SEHNR and CDR2 FQNEAQ come from the germline V gene (reference sequence). CDR3 length: 15 amino acids. The germline V and J ends were trimmed by 1 base and 3 bases, with 12 bases remaining between them. The CDR3 loop is CASSLGRGVDYGYTF. In nucleotides, the CDR3 is TGTGCCAGCAGCTTAGGTCGGGGGGTGGACTATGGCTACACCTTC.

This chain uses TRBV6-1 with TRBJ2-5; D is possibly TRBD2 (7 bases). In germline, CDR1 is MNHNS, CDR2 SASEGT. V dropped 7 bases and J dropped 5 bases, with 17 bases sitting between them. The CDR3 is 14 amino acids. CDR3 sequence reads: CASTLGGAGETQYF. The DNA of the CDR3 is TGTGCCAGCACCTTGGGGGGGGCAGGGGAGACCCAGTACTTC.

J is TRBJ1-4 and V is TRBV4-3, with D perhaps matching TRBD1 (5 bases). Germline V lookup: CDR1 LGHNA, CDR2 YSLEER. V shed 0 bases and J shed 6 bases, with 20 bases lying between them. This CDR3 contains 18 residues. The CDR3 sequence: CASSQDITEDLTDEKLFF. The CDR3 nucleotides read TGCGCCAGCAGCCAAGATATAACCGAAGACTTGACAGATGAAAAACTGTTTTTT.

CDR3 sequence reads: CASSDGNEQYF. The DNA of the CDR3 is TGTGCCAGCAGTGATGGCAACGAGCAGTACTTC. The chain combines TRBV6-1 with TRBJ2-7, with no clear D. The CDR3 runs to 11 residues. The V end was cut by 3 bases, the J end by 5 bases, with 5 bases between. Germline loops: CDR1 MNHNS, CDR2 SASEGT.

The rearrangement links TRBV9 to TRBJ2-2; 9 bases agree with TRBD1. Germline-derived CDR1 and CDR2 are SGDLS and YYNGEE. The CDR3 contains 17 residues. With V trimmed by 0 bases and J by 3 bases, 6 bases remained unmatched. The CDR3 DNA follows: TGTGCCAGCAGCGTAGCTACGTGGACAGGGGACACCGGGGAGCTGTTTTTT. Translation gives CASSVATWTGDTGELFF. The full variable domain, in which reference TRBV9 and TRBJ2-2 provide the parts outside the CDR3, is DSGVTQTPKHLITATGQRVTLRCSPRSGDLSVYWYQQSLDQGLQFLIQYYNGEERAKGNILERFSAQQFPDLHSELNLSSLELGDSALYFCASSVATWTGDTGELFFGEGSRLTVL.

The chain uses TRBV6-5 and TRBJ2-1, with 9 bases matching TRBD2. This CDR3 contains 14 residues. CDR1 and CDR2 (germline): MNHEY, SVGAGI. After removal of 5 bases from V and 7 bases from J, the junction contained 6 bases not matched to a gene. The CDR3 DNA is TGTGCCAGCAGTCCCCGGACTAGCGCTAATGAGCAGTTCTTC. As protein: CASSPRTSANEQFF.

V and J are TRBV7-8 and TRBJ2-7; D might be TRBD1 (6 bases). V dropped 3 bases and J dropped 7 bases, with 19 bases sitting between them. The CDR3 has 15 residues. Germline CDR1 SGHVS, CDR2 FQNEAQ. CDR3 coding DNA: TGTGCCAGCAGCTTCCGTAGAACAGGGCTTTATGAGCAGTACTTC. Its protein product is CASSFRRTGLYEQYF.